This T cell receptor (beta chain) was documented in a study of T cell repertoires in cytomegalovirus infection. Study results and limitations: Summed frequency of shared TCR beta families picked out CMV carriers who also had the relevant HLA.

The V end was cut by 4 bases, the J end by 4 bases, with 10 bases between. This CDR3 has 13 amino acids. TCRdb itself ran the reads through MiXCR, one entry per CDR3 protein. Here the sample spans around 900,000 distinct CDR3 sequences, more than 25% being singletons. This clonotype has just a few counts. The target antigen is unknown. Sequenced here: cultured CD8+ T cells from PBMCs, sampled from culture after CMV antigen stimulation. This clonotype originated in a human donor in good health (CMV status not recorded). Some clones in this sample may be carry-over from other donors' samples. The chain is built from TRBV12-3 or TRBV12-4 and TRBJ2-5; D remains unclear. This CDR3 reads CASSSRRTETQYF. The CDR3 nucleotides read TGTGCCAGCAGTTCACGGAGAACAGAGACCCAGTACTTC.